This T cell receptor beta chain was sequenced in a study of T cell changes during pregnancy in multiple sclerosis (dated by TCRdb to about 2019). General notes on the study: The study examined how the T cell repertoire changed over the course of pregnancy in women with multiple sclerosis.

CDR1 and CDR2 are drawn from the germline V gene: SGHTA, FQGNSA. The CDR3 measures 13 amino acids from cysteine to phenylalanine. Only the CDR3 DNA stays, 39 bases, in frame from base 1. The junction shows trimming of 1 base on V and 5 bases on J, plus 8 bases between the germline ends. Preparation of the library involved the immunoSEQ multiplex PCR assay. Sourced from immuneACCESS, this table was stored by TCRdb with only in-frame sequences that have V and J called. A share of the clones is absent; for the studies checked, an unresolved V gene accounts for under half, and the remainder has no known explanation. For this sample there are 100,000 or so clones; just over 90% appear just once. The top ten clonotypes cover about 1.3% of the sample. A single count supports this clone. The target of this receptor is not known. Base quality data are lacking; no much larger clone is found one base away.

The V and J genes are TRBV7-2 and TRBJ2-5; TRBD2 is a possible D gene, resting on 5 matching bases. The clonotype originates from a female donor with multiple sclerosis, enrolled in a pregnancy study. Sequenced material: peripheral blood, taken in the second trimester of pregnancy. The nucleotide sequence is TGTGCCAGCAGCTTAGTCGGGGAGGAGACCCAGTACTTC. The encoded protein is CASSLVGEETQYF.